This T cell receptor (beta chain) originates from a study of cytomegalovirus exposure and HLA in healthy donors. Findings and caveats of the study: Cytomegalovirus association was listed for under 200 TCR beta chains.

Researchers ran the PCR with 60 Vbeta and 13 Jbeta primers. This table comes from immunoSEQ multiplex PCR, and its TCRdb copy is limited to in-frame clones, with some not included. Of 160,000 or so clones detected, about 69% appear once; the ten largest clones hold under 3%. Comments on this clone: What it recognizes is unknown.

The V end was cut by 0 bases, the J end by 8 bases, with 12 bases between. Germline V gives CDR1 SGHAT, CDR2 FQNNGV. The CDR3 contains 14 residues. Sequencing was done on a sample of PBMCs. This chain uses TRBV11-2 with TRBJ2-3; the D is unclear. The sequence came from a human donor in good health. The DNA of the CDR3 is TGTGCCAGCAGCTTAGATCCCTCCTCCTCTACGCAGTATTTT. Translation gives CASSLDPSSSTQYF.